The 18 T cell receptor beta chains presented below share a single source sample, sequenced in a study of T cell responses to AZD1222 COVID-19 vaccine. This table comes from immunoSEQ multiplex PCR, and its TCRdb copy is limited to in-frame clones, with some not included. Among some 100,000 clones listed, about 87% were seen once. Here the sequenced sample was peripheral blood, taken on day 0 of AZD1222 vaccination. The source is an adult in good health.

The table lists this clone with a few counts. The chain employs TRBV29-1 and TRBJ1-2; TRBD1 might be the D (5 bases). The CDR3 is 12 amino acids. The germline V and J ends were trimmed by 5 bases and 6 bases, with 13 bases remaining between them. Germline V gene lookup returns CDR1 SQVTM and CDR2 ANQGSEA. In DNA form, the CDR3 reads TGCAGCGTTAGGGACCTGGCAGATGGCTACACCTTC. It codes for CSVRDLADGYTF.

The chain has TRBV4-2 and TRBJ2-7, with D unresolved. Germline V lookup: CDR1 LGHNA, CDR2 YNFKEQ. Trimming cost V 1 base and J 3 bases, with 13 bases left between them. The CDR3 runs 15 residues. The CDR3 spells CASSQAATGYYEQYF. In DNA form, the CDR3 reads TGTGCCAGCAGCCAAGCAGCGACTGGTTACTACGAGCAGTACTTC.

The chain carries TRBV6-2 or TRBV6-3 and TRBJ1-2, with 9 bases lining up with TRBD1. CDR1 is MNHEY and CDR2 is SVGEGT in the germline V gene. The CDR3 has 15 amino acids. The trim removed 4 bases at V and 2 bases at J, leaving 5 bases unmatched. The CDR3 protein is CASSSGQGRNYGYTF. The CDR3 DNA reads as TGTGCCAGCAGTTCGGGACAGGGAAGAAACTATGGCTACACCTTC.

Only a few counts were recorded for this clone. The chain has TRBV5-1 and TRBJ2-5; 13 nucleotides match TRBD2. CDR1 is SGHRS, CDR2 YFSETQ, per germline. The CDR3 has 16 residues. V lost 2 bases and J lost 5; bases outside the gene matches: 6. The CDR3 sequence is CASSLPGLAGAETQYF. DNA of the CDR3: TGCGCCAGCAGCTTACCAGGACTAGCGGGGGCGGAGACCCAGTACTTC. The variable domain in full, with the rest retrieved from reference TRBV5-1 and TRBJ2-5, is KAGVTQTPRYLIKTRGQQVTLSCSPISGHRSVSWYQQTPGQGLQFLFEYFSETQRNKGNFPGRFSGRQFSNSRSEMNVSTLELGDSALYLCASSLPGLAGAETQYFGPGTRLLVL.

The V gene is TRBV6-1, the J gene TRBJ2-5; D unclear. V was pared by 1 base and J by 2 bases, with 11 bases between. Germline V gene lookup returns CDR1 MNHNS and CDR2 SASEGT. This CDR3 spans 15 amino acids. CDR3 sequence: CASSEVGLIQETQYF. In nucleotides, the CDR3 is TGTGCCAGCAGTGAAGTTGGGCTCATTCAAGAGACCCAGTACTTC.

This chain links TRBV6-5 with TRBJ1-5; TRBD1 aligns across 7 bases. CDR1 and CDR2 from the germline V gene are MNHEY and SVGAGI. The V gene end was trimmed by 4 bases and the J gene end by 5 bases; junction bases not matched to a gene: 2. This CDR3 has 13 amino acids. CDR3 region: CASSSTGDQPQHF. CDR3 nucleotides: TGTGCCAGCAGTTCAACAGGGGATCAGCCCCAGCATTTT.

The chain is built from TRBV30 and TRBJ2-5; D unresolved. The CDR3 extends over 13 amino acids. The germline gives CDR1 GTSNPN, CDR2 SVGIG (reference sequence). Between the trimmed V and J ends, which lost 7 bases and 4 bases, there was a span of 16 bases. The DNA of the CDR3 is TGTGCCTTCGAAGGGCTGGAAAGAGAGACCCAGTACTTC. Residues: CAFEGLERETQYF.

This clone was detected a few times. This sequence joins TRBV5-6 and TRBJ1-2; TRBD1 agrees at 7 bases. Germline CDR1 and CDR2: SGHDT and YYEEEE. The CDR3 contains 13 residues. Trimming cost V 5 bases and J 7 bases; bases outside gene matches: 8. In nucleotides, the CDR3 is TGTGCCAGCAGATATACAGGGGCCGGTGGCTACACCTTC. Amino acid sequence: CASRYTGAGGYTF.

The chain combines TRBV27 with TRBJ2-4, with D perhaps given as TRBD1 or TRBD2 (6 bases each). Germline loops: CDR1 MNHEY, CDR2 SMNVEV (reference sequence). V was clipped by 5 bases and J by 3 bases, with 17 bases between them. This CDR3 has 16 residues. The CDR3 is CASSPQGGLGKNIQYF. The CDR3 bases are TGTGCCAGCAGTCCGCAAGGGGGGCTCGGCAAAAACATTCAGTACTTC.

This chain connects TRBV5-6 to TRBJ1-4; D is possibly TRBD1 (6 bases). Trimming stripped 3 bases from V and 10 bases from J, with 16 bases between. CDR3 length: 14 amino acids. Germline V gene data show CDR1 as SGHDT and CDR2 as YYEEEE. The CDR3 nucleotides read TGTGCCAGCAGCTACGAGGGGGGAAAGGGAAAACTGTTTTTT. Translated, it gives CASSYEGGKGKLFF.

The gene calls are TRBV29-1 and TRBJ1-1; D is possibly TRBD1 (5 bases). This CDR3 has 13 amino acids. Trimming removed 7 bases from V and 0 bases from J, with 12 bases in between. Per germline, CDR1 SQVTM and CDR2 ANQGSEA. The CDR3 protein is CSATDSMNTEAFF. The CDR3 DNA reads TGCAGCGCCACAGACAGCATGAACACTGAAGCTTTCTTT. The full variable domain, its missing parts supplied by reference TRBV29-1 and TRBJ1-1, is SAVISQKPSRDICQRGTSLTIQCQVDSQVTMMFWYRQQPGQSLTLIATANQGSEATYESGFVIDKFPISRPNLTFSTLTVSNMSPEDSSIYLCSATDSMNTEAFFGQGTRLTVV.

Here the CDR3 reads CASSYQGGGQPQHF. In nucleotides, the CDR3 is TGTGCCAGCAGTTACCAGGGAGGCGGACAGCCCCAGCATTTT. The chain carries TRBV6-5 and TRBJ1-5, with D possibly being TRBD1 (5 bases). Trimming took 2 bases from V and 7 from J, leaving 12 bases between them. Germline V gives CDR1 MNHEY, CDR2 SVGAGI. This CDR3 is 14 amino acids long.

CDR3 DNA sequence: TGCGCCAGCAGTCCGGAGGTGCCCTCAAGCACCGGGGAGCTGTTTTTT. This translates into CASSPEVPSSTGELFF. The rearrangement links TRBV5-1 to TRBJ2-2, with D maybe TRBD2 (5 bases). Germline V gene lookup returns CDR1 SGHRS and CDR2 YFSETQ. The V end lost 5 bases, the J end lost 4 bases, and 18 bases lay between the germline ends. The CDR3 spans 16 residues.

CDR3 sequence: CASSSRDRGAGNTIYF. CDR3 DNA: TGTGCCAGTAGCTCGAGAGACAGGGGAGCTGGAAACACCATATATTTT. This chain connects TRBV19 to TRBJ1-3, with 8 bases lining up with TRBD1. V gave up 6 bases and J gave up 2 bases; unmatched junction bases: 9. The CDR3 sequence is 16 residues long. CDR1 and CDR2 (germline): LNHDA, SQIVND (reference sequence).

The chain joins TRBV5-5 to TRBJ1-1; 7 bases align to TRBD1. With V trimmed by 2 bases and J by 0 bases, 1 base remained unmatched. Germline V CDR1 and CDR2: SGHKS, YYEKEE (reference sequence). CDR3 length: 14 residues. The CDR3: CASSFDRVNTEAFF. The DNA of the CDR3 is TGTGCCAGCAGCTTCGACAGGGTGAACACTGAAGCTTTCTTT.

This chain joins TRBV3-1 (or the pseudogene TRBV3-2) and TRBJ1-1; D is unclear. With 4 bases removed from V and 4 bases from J, the gap between germline ends came to 13 bases. CDR1 and CDR2 (germline): LGHDT, YNNKEL (reference sequence). There are 14 residues in the CDR3. CDR3 sequence reads: CASSRYGGSTEAFF. The CDR3 bases are TGTGCCAGCAGCCGGTATGGTGGTAGCACTGAAGCTTTCTTT.

The V gene is TRBV30, the J gene TRBJ1-5, with 9 positions matching TRBD1. The CDR3 is 15 residues long. Germline V CDR1 and CDR2: GTSNPN, SVGIG (reference sequence). V was clipped by 2 bases and J by 0 bases; unmatched bases: 2. DNA for the CDR3: TGTGCCTGGAGTCGGGACAGGGATAGCAATCAGCCCCAGCATTTT. Translated, it gives CAWSRDRDSNQPQHF. Looking up the rest from reference TRBV30 and TRBJ1-5 gives the full variable domain: SQTIHQWPATLVQPVGSPLSLECTVEGTSNPNLYWYRQAAGRGLQLLFYSVGIGQISSEVPQNLSASRPQDRQFILSSKKLLLSDSGFYLCAWSRDRDSNQPQHFGDGTRLSIL.

The count of this clone is one. V is TRBV5-5 and J is TRBJ2-7; TRBD1 aligns across 8 bases. The CDR3 is 13 amino acids. Germline V gives CDR1 SGHKS, CDR2 YYEKEE (reference sequence). V dropped 4 bases and J dropped 6; count of bases not matched to a gene: 6. The CDR3 protein is CASSDRGLGEQYF. The CDR3 region has the DNA TGTGCCAGCAGCGACAGGGGTTTGGGCGAGCAGTACTTC. Full variable domain (outside the CDR3, taken from reference TRBV5-5 and TRBJ2-7): DAGVTQSPTHLIKTRGQQVTLRCSPISGHKSVSWYQQVLGQGPQFIFQYYEKEERGRGNFPDRFSARQFPNYSSELNVNALLLGDSALYLCASSDRGLGEQYFGPGTRLTVT.